This T cell receptor beta chain emerged from a study of blood T cell repertoires in COVID-19. Study summary: Donors in the United States, Italy and Spain gave samples during acute or convalescent COVID-19. From T cells, B-cell-depleted T cells, or PBMCs came the material, which was cDNA or gDNA.

The CDR3 consists of 15 residues. The J segment lost 8 bases and the V segment lost 1 base, leaving 2 bases of the junction unmatched. Germline CDR1 is LNHDA and CDR2 is SQIVND (reference sequence). Authors' analysis steps: Nucleated cell number was recorded as an estimate derived from reference gene primer amplification. Data came from immunoSEQ multiplex PCR; TCRdb stores just in-frame clones and leaves some out. The DNA gave D and trimming, while V, J and clone size come from that table. The data show 500,000 to 600,000 clones, 70% to 90% seen once. Seattle cases were enrolled at active infection and followed longitudinally.

This rearrangement joins TRBV19 to TRBJ1-6; 10 nucleotides agree with TRBD1. The receptor comes from a woman between 50 and 59 years old with COVID-19, enrolled during active disease. Input material: peripheral blood. CDR3 coding DNA: TGTGCCAGTAGTATAGGGGACAGGGGAGATTCACCCCTCCACTTT. This sequence encodes CASSIGDRGDSPLHF.